This is a list of T cell receptor beta chains from one sample in a study of T-cell reconstitution after alpha-beta-depleted transplantation in children. TCRdb reprocessed the PCR reads with MiXCR, giving one entry per CDR3 protein. The sample records 610,000 or so distinct CDR3 sequences, 25% to 30% being singletons. The source was PBMCs, collected before TCRalphabeta/CD19-depleted stem cell transplant. Receptors originate from a boy less than two years old with Wiskott-Aldrich syndrome, due to receive a stem cell transplant. Each CDR3 is given with its conserved first and last residue. A D gene is named only where the DNA matches it firmly. Not all rows give a size; the values are once, few, many and, for expanded clones, a class.

size: -
V: TRBV7-2
D: TRBD2
J: TRBJ2-1
CDR3: CASRLAGDSYNEQFF
DNA: TGTGCCAGCAGGCTAGCGGGAGACTCCTACAATGAGCAGTTCTTC

size: -
V: TRBV7-7
D: TRBD1
J: TRBJ2-5
CDR3: CASSPVPGQGAGETQYF
DNA: TGTGCCAGCAGCCCTGTTCCGGGACAGGGGGCGGGAGAGACCCAGTACTTC

size: -
V: TRBV9
D: TRBD2
J: TRBJ2-1
CDR3: CASSPGLAHPNEQFF
DNA: TGTGCCAGCAGCCCGGGACTAGCGCACCCCAATGAGCAGTTCTTC

size: -
V: TRBV5-1
D: -
J: TRBJ2-5
CDR3: CASSLRGDEETQYF
DNA: TGCGCCAGCAGCTTGAGGGGTGATGAAGAGACCCAGTACTTC

size: few
V: TRBV12-3/TRBV12-4
D: -
J: TRBJ1-1
CDR3: CASRSTGITEAFF
DNA: TGTGCCAGCAGATCCACAGGTATCACTGAAGCTTTCTTT

size: -
V: TRBV30
D: -
J: TRBJ2-5
CDR3: CAWSWDYQETQYF
DNA: TGTGCCTGGAGTTGGGACTACCAAGAGACCCAGTACTTC

size: -
V: TRBV9
D: TRBD2
J: TRBJ2-7
CDR3: CASSVGSSGGTSEQYF
DNA: TGTGCCAGCAGCGTAGGTTCTAGCGGGGGGACCTCCGAGCAGTACTTC

size: many
V: TRBV5-1
D: -
J: TRBJ1-5
CDR3: CASSLDSYSNQPQHF
DNA: TGCGCCAGCAGCTTGGACAGTTATAGCAATCAGCCCCAGCATTTT

size: -
V: TRBV9
D: -
J: TRBJ1-1
CDR3: CASSGGGYTEAFF
DNA: TGTGCCAGCAGCGGAGGGGGGTACACTGAAGCTTTCTTT

size: -
V: TRBV5-1
D: -
J: TRBJ2-7
CDR3: CASSLSGRYEQYF
DNA: TGCGCCAGCAGCCTCTCGGGACGATACGAGCAGTACTTC

size: few
V: TRBV28
D: -
J: TRBJ1-4
CDR3: CASSFFRGPSTNEKLFF
DNA: TGTGCCAGCAGTTTTTTCAGGGGACCCTCTACTAATGAAAAACTGTTTTTT

size: -
V: TRBV5-6
D: TRBD1
J: TRBJ1-2
CDR3: CASSWGSPGQDGYTF
DNA: TGTGCCAGCAGCTGGGGGTCTCCGGGACAGGATGGCTACACCTTC

size: few
V: TRBV29-1
D: TRBD2
J: TRBJ2-3
CDR3: CSVAGGYTQYF
DNA: TGCAGCGTTGCGGGGGGATATACGCAGTATTTT

size: few
V: TRBV20-1
D: -
J: TRBJ2-3
CDR3: CSAHYPGTDTQYF
DNA: TGCAGTGCTCATTACCCTGGCACAGATACGCAGTATTTT

size: -
V: TRBV20-1
D: -
J: TRBJ1-1
CDR3: CSARDKPNTEAFF
DNA: TGCAGTGCTAGAGATAAACCTAACACTGAAGCTTTCTTT

size: -
V: TRBV24-1
D: -
J: TRBJ2-3
CDR3: CATSDPWGTSQYF
DNA: TGTGCCACCAGTGATCCCTGGGGAACGTCGCAGTATTTT

size: few
V: TRBV20-1
D: -
J: TRBJ2-3
CDR3: CSAILLTSTDTQYF
DNA: TGCAGTGCTATACTTCTGACTAGCACAGATACGCAGTATTTT

size: -
V: TRBV11-3
D: -
J: TRBJ1-3
CDR3: CASSFPRFGGVSGNTIYF
DNA: TGTGCCAGCAGCTTTCCCCGTTTTGGTGGCGTCTCTGGAAACACCATATATTTT

size: -
V: TRBV20-1
D: TRBD2
J: TRBJ2-7
CDR3: CSARASGRALVYEQYF
DNA: TGCAGTGCTAGAGCTAGCGGGAGGGCCTTGGTCTACGAGCAGTACTTC

size: -
V: TRBV27
D: TRBD2
J: TRBJ2-1
CDR3: CASSLGTSGRGDEQFF
DNA: TGTGCCAGCAGTTTGGGGACTAGCGGGAGAGGAGATGAGCAGTTCTTC

size: few
V: TRBV6-6
D: -
J: TRBJ1-3
CDR3: CASRVNSGNTIYF
DNA: TGTGCCAGCAGAGTGAACTCTGGAAACACCATATATTTT

size: -
V: TRBV7-9
D: TRBD2
J: TRBJ2-1
CDR3: CASSLRATSDLYNEQFF
DNA: TGTGCCAGCAGCTTACGGGCAACTAGCGATCTATACAATGAGCAGTTCTTC

size: -
V: TRBV29-1
D: TRBD2
J: TRBJ2-7
CDR3: CSVGGRAVYEQYF
DNA: TGCAGCGTTGGCGGGAGGGCCGTATACGAGCAGTACTTC

size: -
V: TRBV5-1
D: -
J: TRBJ2-6
CDR3: CASSPRPEANVLTF
DNA: TGCGCCAGCAGCCCGAGACCTGAGGCCAACGTCCTGACTTTC

size: few
V: TRBV4-2
D: TRBD2
J: TRBJ2-2
CDR3: CASSRTSGRNTGELFF
DNA: TGTGCCAGCAGCCGAACTAGCGGAAGAAACACCGGGGAGCTGTTTTTT

size: -
V: TRBV5-1
D: TRBD1
J: TRBJ2-1
CDR3: CASSLRSGQGPYSSYNEQFF
DNA: TGCGCCAGCAGTCTCAGAAGCGGACAGGGCCCTTACAGCTCCTACAATGAGCAGTTCTTC

size: -
V: TRBV12-3/TRBV12-4
D: -
J: TRBJ2-7
CDR3: CASRPDGYYEQYF
DNA: TGTGCCAGCAGACCGGACGGGTATTACGAGCAGTACTTC

size: few
V: TRBV20-1
D: -
J: TRBJ2-7
CDR3: CSARDPTAYEQYF
DNA: TGCAGTGCTAGAGATCCCACAGCCTACGAGCAGTACTTC

size: few
V: TRBV12-3/TRBV12-4
D: -
J: TRBJ2-3
CDR3: CASSPNSGSSTDTQYF
DNA: TGTGCCAGCAGCCCCAATAGCGGTTCTAGCACAGATACGCAGTATTTT

size: -
V: TRBV5-1
D: TRBD1
J: TRBJ2-1
CDR3: CASSLVGQGASYNEQFF
DNA: TGCGCCAGCAGCTTGGTTGGACAGGGGGCGTCTTACAATGAGCAGTTCTTC

size: -
V: TRBV12-3/TRBV12-4
D: -
J: TRBJ1-5
CDR3: CASSLRWGNQPQHF
DNA: TGTGCCAGCAGTTTGCGATGGGGGAATCAGCCCCAGCATTTT

size: few
V: TRBV7-2
D: TRBD1
J: TRBJ1-2
CDR3: CASSLATGIYGYTF
DNA: TGTGCCAGCAGCTTAGCGACAGGGATCTATGGCTACACCTTC

size: -
V: TRBV25-1
D: TRBD2
J: TRBJ2-1
CDR3: CASSGLTSGIIGEQFF
DNA: TGTGCCAGCAGTGGGTTGACTAGCGGGATCATTGGTGAGCAGTTCTTC

size: -
V: TRBV5-1
D: -
J: TRBJ1-1
CDR3: CASSLRHGLEAFF
DNA: TGCGCCAGCAGCTTAAGGCACGGTCTTGAAGCTTTCTTT

size: -
V: TRBV12-3/TRBV12-4
D: -
J: TRBJ2-1
CDR3: CASLLSMGPYNEQFF
DNA: TGTGCCAGCCTTCTATCAATGGGGCCGTACAATGAGCAGTTCTTC

size: -
V: TRBV3-1
D: TRBD1
J: TRBJ2-5
CDR3: CASSPVTGQETQYF
DNA: TGTGCCAGCAGCCCAGTGACAGGGCAAGAGACCCAGTACTTC

size: -
V: TRBV6-5
D: TRBD2
J: TRBJ2-1
CDR3: CASSWTSGSSSEQFF
DNA: TGTGCCAGCAGTTGGACTAGCGGGAGTAGTAGTGAGCAGTTCTTC

size: few
V: TRBV7-3
D: TRBD2
J: TRBJ2-2
CDR3: CASSQGAGGFGELFF
DNA: TGTGCCAGCAGCCAAGGAGCGGGAGGTTTCGGGGAGCTGTTTTTT

size: -
V: TRBV10-3
D: TRBD1
J: TRBJ2-2
CDR3: CAITQPGQGAGELFF
DNA: TGTGCCATCACCCAACCGGGACAGGGTGCCGGGGAGCTGTTTTTT

size: few
V: TRBV3-1
D: -
J: TRBJ1-1
CDR3: CASSQRATNTEAFF
DNA: TGTGCCAGCAGCCAGCGGGCCACGAACACTGAAGCTTTCTTT

size: -
V: TRBV7-2
D: -
J: TRBJ2-4
CDR3: CASSLEVLAKNIQYF
DNA: TGTGCCAGCAGCTTAGAGGTCCTAGCCAAAAACATTCAGTACTTC

size: -
V: TRBV6-5
D: TRBD1
J: TRBJ2-7
CDR3: CASSSTGTVTYEQYF
DNA: TGTGCCAGCAGTTCTACCGGGACAGTGACCTACGAGCAGTACTTC

size: -
V: TRBV24-1
D: -
J: TRBJ2-7
CDR3: CATSATGREQYF
DNA: TGTGCCACCAGTGCGACGGGCCGCGAGCAGTACTTC

size: few
V: TRBV7-9
D: TRBD2
J: TRBJ2-3
CDR3: CASSLARTSESTDTQYF
DNA: TGTGCCAGCAGCTTAGCTCGGACTAGCGAGAGCACAGATACGCAGTATTTT

size: -
V: TRBV20-1
D: TRBD2
J: TRBJ2-1
CDR3: CSASGLAGGEYNEQFF
DNA: TGCAGTGCTAGTGGATTAGCGGGAGGGGAGTACAATGAGCAGTTCTTC

size: -
V: TRBV10-2
D: -
J: TRBJ2-3
CDR3: CASGVVGTQYF
DNA: TGCGCCAGCGGGGTTGTCGGCACGCAGTATTTT

size: few
V: TRBV9
D: TRBD1
J: TRBJ2-1
CDR3: CASSQNRQGLRNEQFF
DNA: TGTGCCAGCAGCCAAAACCGACAGGGGCTTCGGAATGAGCAGTTCTTC

size: few
V: TRBV29-1
D: -
J: TRBJ1-3
CDR3: CSVEALSGNTIYF
DNA: TGCAGCGTTGAAGCCCTCTCTGGAAACACCATATATTTT

size: -
V: TRBV20-1
D: -
J: TRBJ2-7
CDR3: CSARAGSGEQYF
DNA: TGCAGTGCTAGAGCGGGTTCGGGGGAGCAGTACTTC

size: -
V: TRBV11-1
D: -
J: TRBJ1-1
CDR3: CASSLGRSGNTEAFF
DNA: TGTGCCAGCAGCTTGGGCCGCAGTGGGAACACTGAAGCTTTCTTT

size: -
V: TRBV28
D: -
J: TRBJ2-5
CDR3: CASFQGKETQYF
DNA: TGTGCCAGCTTCCAGGGGAAAGAGACCCAGTACTTC

size: -
V: TRBV6-1
D: -
J: TRBJ1-1
CDR3: CASSQTATNEAFF
DNA: TGTGCCAGCAGTCAGACAGCCACTAATGAAGCTTTCTTT

size: -
V: TRBV28
D: -
J: TRBJ2-1
CDR3: CASSPRAWGNEQFF
DNA: TGTGCCAGCAGTCCGAGGGCCTGGGGGAATGAGCAGTTCTTC